This T cell receptor (beta chain) was identified during a study of T cells in Graves' hyperthyroidism and ophthalmopathy. Those with hyperthyroidism were 18 to 65 years old, newly diagnosed, and ill for under 2 months. Trimming stripped 1 base from V and 1 base from J, with 10 bases between. The CDR3 is 15 amino acids. Germline CDR1 and CDR2: SGHTA and FQGNSA. The investigators amplified TCR beta CDR3 regions from RNA transcripts. First-round RT-PCR of the TCR CDR3 relied on the HTBI primer set. TCRdb reprocessed the multiplex PCR reads with MiXCR, giving one entry per CDR3 protein. The repertoire holds some 500,000 distinct CDR3 sequences, with 14% as singletons. This clonotype appeared many times.

The sequenced material came from blood. V gene TRBV7-2 combines with J gene TRBJ1-1; D may be TRBD1 (6 bases). The TCR sequence derives from a woman between 18 and 29 years old with Graves' hyperthyroidism. CDR3 nucleotide sequence: TGTGCCAGCAGCTTAGTTCAGGGACAGAACACTGAAGCTTTCTTT. Its protein product is CASSLVQGQNTEAFF.